A selection of T cell receptor beta chains follows, all from one sample in a study of cytomegalovirus exposure and HLA in healthy donors. TCRdb's copy holds only in-frame clones and misses some; the assay was immunoSEQ multiplex PCR. Altogether roughly 170,000 clones are present, approximately 78% being singletons, with the ten largest covering 0.7% to 0.95%. The specimen was PBMCs. The receptors shown here come from a woman under 30 in good health and CMV-seronegative. Each CDR3 is given with its conserved first and last residue. D genes are given only for firm matches. Size values are once, few and many counts, or a class for expanded clones, and some rows have none.

>TRBJ2-1|.|.|TRBV10-1
TGCGCCAGCAGCGGACAATACAATGAGCAGTTCTTC
CASSGQYNEQFF
>TRBJ1-1|.|.|TRBV30
TGTGCCTGGAGCGCGGAGGTCACTGAAGCTTTCTTT
CAWSAEVTEAFF
>TRBJ1-2|.|TRBD1|TRBV19
TGTGCCAGTAGTCTCCCTCGACAGGGGACCTATGGCTACACCTTC
CASSLPRQGTYGYTF
>TRBJ1-1|few|.|TRBV9
TGTGCCAGCAGCGTAGCGGGAGCGAACACTGAAGCTTTCTTT
CASSVAGANTEAFF
>TRBJ1-2|.|TRBD1|TRBV19
TGTGCCAGTAGTGTACAGGGGGCGAGAGGCTACACCTTC
CASSVQGARGYTF
>TRBJ1-5|.|.|TRBV5-8
TGTGCCAGCAGCTTCGCACTATCGGGGCCCCAGCATTTT
CASSFALSGPQHF
>TRBJ2-7|.|.|TRBV4-2
TGTGCCAGCAGCCAAGATTTGAGAGAGGACGAGCAGTACTTC
CASSQDLREDEQYF
>TRBJ2-7|.|.|TRBV4-2
TGTGCCAGCAGCCAAGTTCGAGCGGTGCTTTCCTACGAGCAGTACTTC
CASSQVRAVLSYEQYF
>TRBJ1-2|.|.|TRBV7-8
TGTGCCAGCAGCCGGGGGATTTCTATCGGCTACACCTTC
CASSRGISIGYTF
>TRBJ1-1|.|.|TRBV28
TGTGCCAGCAGTGACAGTCCTCCAAGGATAAACACTGAAGCTTTCTTT
CASSDSPPRINTEAFF
>TRBJ2-1|.|.|TRBV7-9
TGTGCCAGCAGCTTCCTAGGTTTTGTAGGCTACAATGAGCAGTTCTTC
CASSFLGFVGYNEQFF
>TRBJ1-2|.|.|TRBV4-2
TGTGCCAGCAGCCAAGATTTGGCTGAACTATATGGCTACACCTTC
CASSQDLAELYGYTF
>TRBJ2-3|.|.|TRBV7-2
TGTGCCAGCAGCTTATTACGGGATACGCAGTATTTT
CASSLLRDTQYF
>TRBJ1-1|.|.|TRBV5-1
TGCGCCAGCAGCGCCGGGGGGGGTCGGAACACTGAAGCTTTCTTT
CASSAGGGRNTEAFF
>TRBJ2-5|once|TRBD2|TRBV5-1
TGCGCCAGCAGCTTGGCCCCCGCTAGCGGACAAGAGACCCAGTACTTC
CASSLAPASGQETQYF
>TRBJ2-1|.|TRBD2|TRBV5-4
TGTGCCAGCAGCTCCGCACTAGCGGGAGGTAAGAACAATGAGCAGTTCTTC
CASSSALAGGKNNEQFF
>TRBJ2-7|.|.|TRBV6-5
TGTGCCAGCAGTGGCCACAGGTCTAGCTCCTACGAGCAGTACTTC
CASSGHRSSSYEQYF
>TRBJ2-7|few|.|TRBV28
TGTGCCAGCAGTTTCCTCGACTCTTCTCGCTCCTACGAGCAGTACTTC
CASSFLDSSRSYEQYF
>TRBJ2-3|.|TRBD2|TRBV15
TGTGCCACCAGCAGAGGAGGACTAGCGGGATCCACAGATACGCAGTATTTT
CATSRGGLAGSTDTQYF
>TRBJ2-7|.|TRBD2|TRBV4-1
TGCGCCAGCAGCCAAGAAATACTAGCGGAAAACTACGAGCAGTACTTC
CASSQEILAENYEQYF
>TRBJ1-1|.|TRBD1|TRBV27
TGTGCCAGCAGTTACCGGACAGGGACCTCCGAAGCTTTCTTT
CASSYRTGTSEAFF
>TRBJ2-2|.|TRBD1|TRBV5-1
TGCGCCAGCCGGGACAGGAACACCGGGGAGCTGTTTTTT
CASRDRNTGELFF
>TRBJ2-5|.|TRBD1|TRBV10-3
TGTGCCATCAGTGAGACAGGGGTTTTACCTAGGGAGACCCAGTACTTC
CAISETGVLPRETQYF
>TRBJ2-7|.|.|TRBV28
TGTGCCAGCGCTATACGAGGGAACGAGCAGTACTTC
CASAIRGNEQYF
>TRBJ1-4|once|.|TRBV10-3
TGTGCCATCAGTGACGGGGTAACCGGGGAAAAACTGTTTTTT
CAISDGVTGEKLFF
>TRBJ2-1|.|TRBD1|TRBV7-7
TGTGCTAGCAGCTTAGGACAGGGTGGCGATGAGCAGTTCTTC
CASSLGQGGDEQFF
>TRBJ2-5|.|.|TRBV5-1
TGCGCCAGCAGCGAAGGGACACGGGAGACCCAGTACTTC
CASSEGTRETQYF
>TRBJ2-1|.|.|TRBV11-3
TGTGCCAGCAGCCTGAACCAGTACAATGAGCAGTTCTTC
CASSLNQYNEQFF
>TRBJ2-5|.|TRBD1|TRBV7-8
TGTGCCAGCAGCCAGTCTAGGGACAGGGAGGTCCCCCAGTACTTC
CASSQSRDREVPQYF
>TRBJ2-7|.|TRBD2|TRBV27
TGTGCCAGCAGTTTTAGCGGGAGGGCCTACGAGCAGTACTTC
CASSFSGRAYEQYF
>TRBJ2-6|.|TRBD1|TRBV5-8
TGTGCCAGCATCGGACAGGGGGCAACTGGGGCCAACGTCCTGACTTTC
CASIGQGATGANVLTF
>TRBJ2-3|.|TRBD2|TRBV5-4
TGTGCCAGCAGCACGGGACTAGCGGGAGATACGCAGTATTTT
CASSTGLAGDTQYF
>TRBJ2-7|.|TRBD2|TRBV7-9
TGTGCCTCGAAAAGGGGGACTAGTTACGAGCAGTACTTC
CASKRGTSYEQYF
>TRBJ1-4|.|TRBD1|TRBV7-9
TGTGCCAGCAGCTCCGAACAGGGGGCGTATGAAAAACTGTTTTTT
CASSSEQGAYEKLFF
>TRBJ2-7|.|.|TRBV21-1
TGTGCCACCCGACCAGGCTACGAGCAGTACTTC
CATRPGYEQYF
>TRBJ2-3|.|TRBD2|TRBV4-2
TGTGCCAGCAGCCAAGACCAAAGGACTAGAAGCACAGATACGCAGTATTTT
CASSQDQRTRSTDTQYF
>TRBJ1-6|once|.|TRBV18
TGTGCCAGCTCAGACTTCAGCTCCTATAATTCACCCCTCCACTTT
CASSDFSSYNSPLHF
>TRBJ2-7|.|TRBD1|TRBV29-1
TGCAGCGTTCGGACAGGGGCCTACGAGCAGTACTTC
CSVRTGAYEQYF
>TRBJ2-5|.|TRBD2|TRBV12-5
TGTGCTAGTGCCGTTAGCGGGGGGGCGGAGACCCAGTACTTC
CASAVSGGAETQYF
>TRBJ2-2|.|.|TRBV30
TGTGCCTGGAGCCACGGCGGGTATACCGGGGAGCTGTTTTTT
CAWSHGGYTGELFF